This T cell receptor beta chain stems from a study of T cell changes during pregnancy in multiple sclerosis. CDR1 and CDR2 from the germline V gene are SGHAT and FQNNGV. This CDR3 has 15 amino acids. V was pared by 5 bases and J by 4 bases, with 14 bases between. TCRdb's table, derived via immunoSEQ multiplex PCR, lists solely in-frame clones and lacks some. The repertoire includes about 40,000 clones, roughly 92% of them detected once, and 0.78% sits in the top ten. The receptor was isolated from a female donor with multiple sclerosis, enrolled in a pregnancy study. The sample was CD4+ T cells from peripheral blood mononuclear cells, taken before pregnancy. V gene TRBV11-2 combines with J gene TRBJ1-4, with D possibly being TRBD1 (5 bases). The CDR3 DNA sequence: TGTGCCAGCAGCCCGCAGGGTAGCTTTAATGAAAAACTGTTTTTT. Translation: CASSPQGSFNEKLFF.